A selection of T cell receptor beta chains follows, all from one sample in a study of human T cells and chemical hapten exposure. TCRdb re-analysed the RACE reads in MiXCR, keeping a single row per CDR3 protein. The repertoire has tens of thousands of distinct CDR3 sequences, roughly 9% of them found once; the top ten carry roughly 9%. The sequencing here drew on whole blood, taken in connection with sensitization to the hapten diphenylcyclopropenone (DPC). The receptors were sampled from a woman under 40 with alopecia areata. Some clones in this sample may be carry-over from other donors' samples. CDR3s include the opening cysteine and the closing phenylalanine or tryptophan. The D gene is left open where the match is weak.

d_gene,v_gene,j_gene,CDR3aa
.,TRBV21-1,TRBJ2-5,CASSKLRTAPNQETQYF
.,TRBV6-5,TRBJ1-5,CASRSGNQPQHF
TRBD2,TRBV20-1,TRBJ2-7,CSARERTSVNYEQYF
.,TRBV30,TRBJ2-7,CAWKGNGEQYF
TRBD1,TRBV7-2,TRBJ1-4,CACSDTGGDEKLFF
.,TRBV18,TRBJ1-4,CASSPLMATNEKLFF
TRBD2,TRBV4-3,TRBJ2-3,CARGRVEERGPDTQYF
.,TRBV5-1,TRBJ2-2,CASSLYGNTGELFF
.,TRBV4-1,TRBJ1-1,CASSQDRPTAAFF
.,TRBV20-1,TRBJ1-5,CSARVPGPNQPQHF